The source of this T cell receptor (beta chain) is a study of cytotoxic CD8 clonotypes in ibrutinib-treated CLL. Whole-study context: Patients gave response samples after a median about eleven months of treatment, range 6 to 36.

Losses at the gene ends were 1 base for V and 5 bases for J; bases not matched to a gene: 8. Per germline, CDR1 SGDLS and CDR2 YYNGEE. The CDR3 is made up of 15 amino acids. Assay: immunoSEQ multiplex PCR; the TCRdb copy retains only in-frame clones and omits some. The sample holds 300,000 to 400,000 clones, 60% to 80% seen once. The material sequenced was PBMCs, taken after 36 months of ibrutinib treatment. This receptor was identified in a human donor with chronic lymphocytic leukemia. The chain uses TRBV9 and TRBJ2-5, with TRBD2 identical over 7 bases. In nucleotides, the CDR3 is TGTGCCAGCAGCGTAAGGTCGGGGGGACCGGAGACCCAGTACTTC. Amino acids: CASSVRSGGPETQYF.